The clone carrying this T cell receptor beta chain has just a few counts. No antigen is known for it. Germline V CDR1 and CDR2: SQVTM, ANQGSEA. V shed 6 bases and J shed 2 bases, with 14 bases lying between them. The CDR3 runs to 14 residues. In the source study's methods: Previously reported viral-epitope specificity per VDJdb covered 1.7% of 150,000 to 200,000 unique clonotypes. Assay used: immunoSEQ multiplex PCR; TCRdb lists only in-frame clones, some missing. Clone size and V and J calls were adopted from that table, with D and trimming inferred from the DNA. The data contain 1,800 or so clones, around nine tenths of them singletons. These data belong to a study of hypomethylating agent response in myelodysplastic syndrome. The overall study: Roughly five patients were non-responders, while about six showed complete response or hematologic improvement. Notes on the study in general: Healthy controls were not age-matched to MDS patients, possibly affecting comparisons.

V and J are TRBV29-1 and TRBJ1-5; a possible D gene is TRBD1 (5 bases). This TCR derives from a human donor with myelodysplastic syndrome. Sequencing was performed on bone marrow, taken before or after starting hypomethylating agent treatment for myelodysplastic syndrome (not recorded which). CDR3 amino acids: CSVSGISGNQPQHF. The CDR3 bases are TGCAGCGTATCAGGGATTTCGGGCAATCAGCCCCAGCATTTT. The full variable domain, completed using reference TRBV29-1 and TRBJ1-5, is SAVISQKPSRDICQRGTSLTIQCQVDSQVTMMFWYRQQPGQSLTLIATANQGSEATYESGFVIDKFPISRPNLTFSTLTVSNMSPEDSSIYLCSVSGISGNQPQHFGDGTRLSIL.